The 32 T cell receptor beta chains in this list originate from one sample, sequenced in a study of monozygotic twins with inflammatory bowel disease. With the 5' RACE reads reprocessed, TCRdb shows one record per CDR3 protein and no DNA. The repertoire table contains some 160,000 distinct CDR3 sequences. Sequenced: blood. The receptors derive from a human donor with ulcerative colitis or Crohn's disease, or a healthy co-twin of an affected twin (not recorded which).

The chain links TRBV4-3 to TRBJ2-7; TCRdb selects TRBD1, and the lack of DNA leaves this call unchecked. CDR1 is LGHNA and CDR2 is YSLEER in the germline V gene. The CDR3 loop spans 16 amino acids. CDR3 amino acids: CASSHSGFGGNHEQYF.

The V and J genes are TRBV11-2 and TRBJ2-2; lacking DNA, the TRBD1 call made by TCRdb goes unchecked. The CDR3 contains 15 residues. Per germline, CDR1 SGHAT and CDR2 FQNNGV. CDR3 residues: CASSLDSGDTGELFF.

The CDR3: CSARRLATNNEQFF. V usage is TRBV20-1 and J usage is TRBJ2-1; TCRdb's D call, TRBD2, is unchecked because there is no DNA. Germline V gives CDR1 DFQATT, CDR2 SNEGSKA (reference sequence). The CDR3 totals 14 residues.

CDR3 in amino acids: CASSLTGGQETQYF. This chain uses TRBV7-6 with TRBJ2-5; there is no DNA to check the TCRdb D call of TRBD1. The CDR3 totals 14 residues. CDR1 is SGHVS and CDR2 is FNYEAQ in the germline V gene.

The rearrangement uses TRBV5-1 and TRBJ2-7; without DNA, the TCRdb call of TRBD1 cannot be checked. This CDR3 spans 13 amino acids. Per the germline V gene, CDR1 is SGHRS and CDR2 is YFSETQ. CDR3 in amino acids: CASSWTGSYEQYF.

J is TRBJ1-5 and V is TRBV5-1. In germline, CDR1 is SGHRS, CDR2 YFSETQ. This CDR3 has 14 amino acids. CDR3 in amino acids: CASSLAGSHQPQHF.

Here the CDR3 reads CASSIGTPSGANVLTF. The chain has TRBV19 and TRBJ2-6; TCRdb returns TRBD1, unconfirmable since there is no DNA. The CDR3 spans 16 residues. Germline V gene lookup returns CDR1 LNHDA and CDR2 SQIVND (reference sequence).

The V call is TRBV7-8, the J call TRBJ1-3; lacking DNA, the TRBD1 call made by TCRdb goes unchecked. CDR3 length: 19 amino acids. From germline, CDR1 is SGHVS and CDR2 FQNEAQ. The CDR3 loop reads CASSLRGQGLAVSGNTIYF.

This sequence joins TRBV10-3 and TRBJ1-6; TCRdb gives TRBD1 as the D gene, but with no DNA this cannot be confirmed. The CDR3 is 14 amino acids. Germline assignment: CDR1 ENHRY and CDR2 SYGVKD. The CDR3 region is CAIREGQDDSLLHF.

J is TRBJ2-1 and V is TRBV28; TCRdb reports TRBD2, a call that lacks DNA to check it against. The germline V gene has CDR1 MDHEN and CDR2 SYDVKM. CDR3 length equals 15 residues. The CDR3 is CASSSRAGAGDEQFF.

The rearrangement links TRBV29-1 to TRBJ1-1. Germline-derived CDR1 and CDR2 are SQVTM and ANQGSEA. CDR3 length: 16 amino acids. The CDR3 loop reads CSVEEAIRHSNTEAFF. The full variable domain, in which reference TRBV29-1 and TRBJ1-1 provide the parts outside the CDR3, is SAVISQKPSRDICQRGTSLTIQCQVDSQVTMMFWYRQQPGQSLTLIATANQGSEATYESGFVIDKFPISRPNLTFSTLTVSNMSPEDSSIYLCSVEEAIRHSNTEAFFGQGTRLTVV.

The rearrangement links TRBV7-9 to TRBJ2-1; TCRdb lists TRBD2, though no DNA is available to test this call. The length of the CDR3 is 15 residues. From germline, CDR1 is SEHNR and CDR2 FQNEAQ (reference sequence). The CDR3 region is CASSLATSGRDEQFF.

The chain recombines TRBV7-2 with TRBJ2-7; TCRdb proposes TRBD1, but this gene call is untestable without DNA. The length of the CDR3 is 12 residues. The V gene's germline CDR1 is SGHTA and CDR2 FQGNSA. The CDR3 reads CASSPGQREQYF.

This rearrangement joins TRBV4-1 to TRBJ2-3. The CDR3 is 13 amino acids. Germline V gene data show CDR1 as MGHRA and CDR2 as YSYEKL. CDR3 sequence reads: CASGVGSMDTQYF.

The rearrangement joins TRBV4-1 to TRBJ1-1; TCRdb's D call of TRBD1 is untestable without DNA. Germline-derived CDR1 and CDR2 are MGHRA and YSYEKL. The CDR3 covers 15 residues. The CDR3 is CASSQDRQGYTEAFF.

The chain uses TRBV14 and TRBJ2-1; TCRdb names TRBD1, which stays unverified in the absence of DNA. CDR1 and CDR2 (germline): SGHDN, FVKESK. The CDR3 covers 17 residues. This CDR3 is CASSQYWGGPSYNEQFF. Together with reference TRBV14 and TRBJ2-1, the CDR3 gives the full variable domain: EAGVTQFPSHSVIEKGQTVTLRCDPISGHDNLYWYRRVMGKEIKFLLHFVKESKQDESGMPNNRFLAERTGGTYSTLKVQPAELEDSGVYFCASSQYWGGPSYNEQFFGPGTRLTVL.

This chain joins TRBV15 and TRBJ1-1. Germline-derived CDR1 and CDR2 are LNHNV and YYDKDF (reference sequence). The CDR3 is 15 amino acids. The CDR3 protein is CATSRDSGREAEAFF.

The chain has TRBV3-1 and TRBJ2-7; TCRdb indicates TRBD2, and absent DNA this call remains unverified. This CDR3 comprises 11 residues. Looked up from germline, CDR1 is LGHDT and CDR2 is YNNKEL (reference sequence). CDR3 amino acids: CASSQRERLYF.

The rearrangement uses TRBV7-2 and TRBJ1-6. CDR3 size: 16 residues. CDR1 is SGHTA and CDR2 is FQGNSA in the germline V gene. The CDR3: CASSLGGTLLNSPLHF.

This chain links TRBV27 with TRBJ2-7; as DNA is missing, the TRBD2 call by TCRdb cannot be tested. The germline CDR1 and CDR2 sequences are MNHEY and SMNVEV (reference sequence). The CDR3 runs 12 residues. CDR3 residues: CASRQTSFEQYF.

The CDR3 protein is CASSQDAQGYSPLHF. The rearrangement uses TRBV4-3 and TRBJ1-6; TCRdb gives TRBD1 as the D gene, but with no DNA this cannot be confirmed. Germline-derived CDR1 and CDR2 are LGHNA and YSLEER. The length of the CDR3 is 15 residues.

The rearrangement uses TRBV6-5 and TRBJ1-5; TCRdb designates TRBD1, a call that cannot be tested without DNA. There are 13 residues in the CDR3. Per germline, CDR1 MNHEY and CDR2 SVGAGI. The CDR3 reads CASSYGTDQPQHF.

The chain's CDR3 is CASSPRNSGYEQYF. The gene calls are TRBV7-9 and TRBJ2-7; absent DNA, TCRdb's TRBD2 call cannot be checked. The CDR3 is 14 residues long. CDR1 is SEHNR and CDR2 is FQNEAQ in the germline V gene (reference sequence).

The chain uses TRBV10-2 and TRBJ2-7; TCRdb proposes TRBD1, but this gene call is untestable without DNA. This CDR3 spans 13 amino acids. Germline CDR1 is WSHSY and CDR2 is SAAADI. The CDR3: CASRGGGGYEQYF.

The genes are TRBV3-1 and TRBJ1-5; TCRdb designates TRBD1, a call that cannot be tested without DNA. This CDR3 region has 12 residues. Germline V gives CDR1 LGHDT, CDR2 YNNKEL (reference sequence). This CDR3 reads CASSQEGGSQHF.

The chain joins TRBV3-1 to TRBJ2-1; as DNA is missing, the TRBD1 call by TCRdb cannot be tested. Looked up from germline, CDR1 is LGHDT and CDR2 is YNNKEL (reference sequence). This CDR3 is built from 15 residues. The CDR3 loop is CASSLGTGIDNEQFF.

This chain links TRBV12-3 or TRBV12-4 with TRBJ2-7; the TCRdb D gene call, TRBD2, has no DNA to confirm it. This CDR3 has 14 residues. CDR3 protein: CASRPSGSAYEQYF.

The J gene is TRBJ2-1, the V gene TRBV10-3; there is no DNA to check the TCRdb D call of TRBD2. The CDR3 contains 16 residues. Germline CDR1 is ENHRY and CDR2 is SYGVKD. The chain's CDR3 is CAISESTTGSLGEQFF.

V usage is TRBV3-1 and J usage is TRBJ1-4; TCRdb names TRBD1, which stays unverified in the absence of DNA. This CDR3 has 13 amino acids. CDR1 and CDR2 (germline): LGHDT, YNNKEL (reference sequence). CDR3 in amino acids: CASSQEGGKKLFF.

V gene TRBV5-1 combines with J gene TRBJ2-3. The CDR3 extends over 15 amino acids. Looked up from germline, CDR1 is SGHRS and CDR2 is YFSETQ. The CDR3 loop is CASSLLSTRNSWQYF.

V gene TRBV7-6 combines with J gene TRBJ2-7. The CDR3 sequence is 14 residues long. Germline CDR1 reads SGHVS; CDR2 reads FNYEAQ. This chain's CDR3 is CASSLTDGPYEQYF.

The rearrangement joins TRBV20-1 to TRBJ2-3; TCRdb selects TRBD2, and the lack of DNA leaves this call unchecked. This CDR3 contains 15 residues. The germline gives CDR1 DFQATT, CDR2 SNEGSKA (reference sequence). CDR3 amino acids: CSARDFGGATDTQYF.